Listed here are 22 T cell receptor beta chains from one sample, sequenced in a study of response to subunit inactivated influenza vaccine. Via MiXCR, TCRdb re-called the RT-PCR reads, giving one row per CDR3 protein. The sample includes hundreds of thousands of distinct CDR3 sequences, 25% of them seen just once. Sequenced here: CD4+ T cells sorted from PBMCs, sampled around 5 days after vaccination. These receptors were taken from a man in his fifties who received an inactivated influenza vaccine.

In this sample, this clonotype turned up a few times. This chain connects TRBV10-3 to TRBJ1-2; D not certain. Germline CDR1 and CDR2: ENHRY and SYGVKD. This CDR3 comprises 12 residues. V shed 3 bases and J shed 7 bases, with 9 bases lying between them. The CDR3 reads CAISEKSFGYTF. The CDR3 coding sequence is TGTGCCATCAGTGAAAAAAGCTTTGGCTACACCTTC.

This clonotype has just a few counts. The chain recombines TRBV12-3 or TRBV12-4 with TRBJ2-3; 10 bases agree with TRBD2. The CDR3 runs to 15 residues. Trimming cost V 4 bases and J 3 bases; bases outside gene matches: 4. CDR3 DNA sequence: TGTGCCAGCAGTTGGACTAGCGGAGGGACAGATACGCAGTATTTT. It is translated as CASSWTSGGTDTQYF.

V is TRBV10-3 and J is TRBJ2-3; the D gene is possibly TRBD2 (5 bases). Germline values: CDR1 ENHRY, CDR2 SYGVKD. CDR3 length: 12 residues. V dropped 6 bases and J dropped 1 base, with 5 bases sitting between them. CDR3 sequence: CAIREGTDTQYF. CDR3 nucleotides: TGTGCCATCAGGGAGGGCACAGATACGCAGTATTTT.

The chain carries TRBV14 and TRBJ2-7; D gene ambiguous. V lost 0 bases and J lost 2, with 14 bases in between. Germline CDR1 reads SGHDN; CDR2 reads FVKESK. CDR3 length equals 16 residues. CDR3 loop: CASSQDRSPYPYEQYF. DNA for the CDR3: TGTGCCAGCAGCCAAGATCGCAGCCCTTACCCCTACGAGCAGTACTTC.

The chain carries TRBV10-3 and TRBJ1-2; D remains ambiguous. CDR3 size: 13 residues. CDR1 and CDR2 (germline): ENHRY, SYGVKD. V was clipped by 5 bases and J by 3 bases, with 10 bases between them. The CDR3 DNA is TGTGCCATCAGTCGAGCCGGGGACTATGGCTACACCTTC. This sequence encodes CAISRAGDYGYTF.

This clonotype was counted only a few times. The V and J genes are TRBV20-1 and TRBJ2-3; D not resolved. This CDR3 is built from 15 residues. Deletions cut 0 bases from V and 0 bases from J, with 10 bases between. CDR1 and CDR2 (germline): DFQATT, SNEGSKA (reference sequence). The CDR3 sequence is CSAREGEISTDTQYF. The CDR3, as DNA: TGCAGTGCTAGAGAAGGAGAGATTAGCACAGATACGCAGTATTTT.

This clonotype showed up just a few times. The chain joins TRBV9 to TRBJ2-1, with 8 bases identical to TRBD2. Germline V gene sequence: CDR1 SGDLS, CDR2 YYNGEE. The CDR3 contains 14 residues. The J segment lost 9 bases and the V segment lost 0 bases, leaving 5 bases of the junction unmatched. Written as DNA, the CDR3 is TGTGCCAGCAGCGTAGCGGGGGGGAGTCTTGAGCAGTTCTTC. Encoded protein: CASSVAGGSLEQFF.

There are a few counts of this clonotype. V is TRBV10-3 and J is TRBJ2-1; no clear D. The V end lost 4 bases, the J end lost 6 bases, and 22 bases lay between the germline ends. CDR1 and CDR2 from the germline V gene are ENHRY and SYGVKD. The CDR3 has 17 amino acids. CDR3 nucleotide sequence: TGTGCCATCAGTGCCGGTGATTATTCTAGTAGGGTCAATGAGCAGTTCTTC. It encodes CAISAGDYSSRVNEQFF.

This clonotype was counted between two and nine times. The V call is TRBV12-3 or TRBV12-4, the J call TRBJ2-7; 11 bases are a match to TRBD2. Trimming took 6 bases from V and 3 from J; bases not matched to a gene: 4. This CDR3 comprises 14 residues. Here the CDR3 DNA reads TGTGCCAGCAGCCAGACTAGCGGGGTCTACGAGCAGTACTTC. Its translation is CASSQTSGVYEQYF.

This chain joins TRBV15 and TRBJ2-7; D might be TRBD2 (5 bases). The germline V gene has CDR1 LNHNV and CDR2 YYDKDF (reference sequence). Trimming removed 0 bases from V and 0 bases from J, with 9 bases in between. This CDR3 contains 15 residues. The CDR3: CATSRESGSSYEQYF. The DNA of the CDR3 is TGTGCCACCAGCAGAGAGAGCGGCAGCTCCTACGAGCAGTACTTC.

This clonotype has just a few counts. The chain recombines TRBV12-3 or TRBV12-4 with TRBJ2-5; D is perhaps TRBD2 (6 bases). The CDR3 is 13 amino acids. The germline V and J ends were trimmed by 6 bases and 5 bases, with 13 bases remaining between them. The chain's CDR3 is CASSSGSYETQYF. For the CDR3, the DNA is TGTGCCAGCAGCTCCGGGAGTTACGAGACCCAGTACTTC.

The J gene is TRBJ1-5, the V gene TRBV5-8; TRBD1 matches at 9 bases. CDR1 SGHTS and CDR2 YDEGEE come from the germline V gene. The length of the CDR3 is 15 residues. The ends lost 6 bases at V and 2 bases at J; junction bases unmatched: 6. The CDR3 coding sequence is TGTGCCAGCACCACACAGGGGGCTCGCAATCAGCCCCAGCATTTT. It translates to CASTTQGARNQPQHF.

This clonotype was picked up a small number of times. The chain combines TRBV6-5 with TRBJ1-4, with D perhaps matching TRBD1 (5 bases). Germline-derived CDR1 and CDR2 are MNHEY and SVGAGI. With 2 bases removed from V and 8 bases from J, the gap between germline ends came to 12 bases. CDR3 length: 14 amino acids. CDR3 DNA sequence: TGTGCCAGCAGTTACGTAGCGACAGCGGAAAAACTGTTTTTT. This codes for CASSYVATAEKLFF.

This chain links TRBV14 with TRBJ2-1; D is tentatively TRBD1 or TRBD2 (5 bases each). Trimming pared 6 bases from V and 8 bases from J, leaving 17 bases between. The CDR3 sequence is 14 residues long. The germline V gene has CDR1 SGHDN and CDR2 FVKESK. DNA of the CDR3: TGTGCCAGCAGTCGCACAGGAGGTTGGGATGAGCAGTTCTTC. Residues: CASSRTGGWDEQFF. Drawing the rest from reference TRBV14 and TRBJ2-1, the complete variable domain is EAGVTQFPSHSVIEKGQTVTLRCDPISGHDNLYWYRRVMGKEIKFLLHFVKESKQDESGMPNNRFLAERTGGTYSTLKVQPAELEDSGVYFCASSRTGGWDEQFFGPGTRLTVL.

This clonotype was observed a handful of times. The V call is TRBV28, the J call TRBJ1-6; TRBD1 aligns across 8 bases. The CDR3 has 15 amino acids. V trimming: 6 bases; J trimming: 10 bases; junction bases outside the gene matches: 11. From germline, CDR1 is MDHEN and CDR2 SYDVKM. The CDR3: CASSTLSRGRSPLHF. The CDR3 coding sequence is TGTGCCAGCAGCACCCTCTCCAGGGGGCGGTCACCCCTCCACTTT.

The CDR3 sequence is CATSKAIGDTQYF. The CDR3 DNA sequence: TGTGCCACCAGCAAAGCTATAGGGGATACGCAGTATTTT. This rearrangement joins TRBV15 to TRBJ2-3; no clear D gene. Trimming removed 4 bases from V and 6 bases from J, with 11 bases in between. The germline V gene encodes CDR1 LNHNV and CDR2 YYDKDF (reference sequence). CDR3 length equals 13 residues.

This clonotype was picked up one time. V usage is TRBV7-8 and J usage is TRBJ1-4; maybe TRBD1 (5 bases). The CDR3 is made up of 15 amino acids. Trimming shortened V by 1 base and J by 12 bases, and 18 bases separated the two germline ends. Germline CDR1 is SGHVS and CDR2 is FQNEAQ. CDR3 in amino acids: CASSLGRVLLGELFF. The CDR3 DNA is TGTGCCAGCAGCTTAGGCAGGGTGCTACTAGGAGAACTGTTTTTT.

This clonotype showed up many times. V gene TRBV18 combines with J gene TRBJ1-1, with TRBD1 identical over 9 bases. CDR1 and CDR2 (germline): KGHSH, LQKENI. Trimming at V came to 8 bases and at J to 1 base, leaving 5 bases not matched to a gene. This CDR3 comprises 14 residues. The CDR3 nucleotides read TGTGCCAGCAGCCCGGGACAGGGGAACACTGAAGCTTTCTTT. This gives the protein CASSPGQGNTEAFF.

The chain employs TRBV20-1 and TRBJ1-3, with unresolved D. Germline loops: CDR1 DFQATT, CDR2 SNEGSKA (reference sequence). V was cut by 1 base and J by 0 bases, with 10 bases left in between. The CDR3 length is 15 residues. CDR3 coding DNA: TGCAGTGCTAGAGTTCCTGGGAGCTCTGGAAACACCATATATTTT. The encoded protein is CSARVPGSSGNTIYF.

The rearrangement links TRBV12-3 or TRBV12-4 to TRBJ1-3, with D hard to call. The CDR3 runs 14 residues. V lost 5 bases and J lost 0, with 8 bases in between. The CDR3 protein is CASSIGSSGNTIYF. The CDR3 region has the DNA TGTGCCAGCAGTATAGGTAGCTCTGGAAACACCATATATTTT.

This clonotype was counted a few times. J is TRBJ1-4 and V is TRBV4-3; D is possibly TRBD1 (5 bases). CDR1 LGHNA and CDR2 YSLEER come from the germline V gene. The CDR3 extends over 15 amino acids. The V end lost 0 bases, the J end lost 7 bases, and 12 bases lay between the germline ends. CDR3 in DNA: TGCGCCAGCAGCCAAGACCAGGGCCTAGGTGAAAAACTGTTTTTT. Protein product: CASSQDQGLGEKLFF.

This clonotype was seen more than once but under ten times. The V gene is TRBV10-3, the J gene TRBJ2-7, with D possibly matching TRBD1 (5 bases). The length of the CDR3 is 14 residues. With 4 bases removed from V and 3 bases from J, the gap between germline ends came to 13 bases. Germline CDR1 ENHRY, CDR2 SYGVKD. CDR3 DNA sequence: TGTGCCATCAGTGTGGCGACAGTGAACTACGAGCAGTACTTC. Translating it yields CAISVATVNYEQYF.